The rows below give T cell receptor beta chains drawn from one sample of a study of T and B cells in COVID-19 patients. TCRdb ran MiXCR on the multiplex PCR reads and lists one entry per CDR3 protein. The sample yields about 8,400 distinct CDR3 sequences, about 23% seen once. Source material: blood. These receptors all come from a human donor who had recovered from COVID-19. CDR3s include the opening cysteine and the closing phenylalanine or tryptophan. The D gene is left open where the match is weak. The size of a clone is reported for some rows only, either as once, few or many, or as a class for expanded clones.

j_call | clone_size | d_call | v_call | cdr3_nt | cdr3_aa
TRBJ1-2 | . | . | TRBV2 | TGTGCCACCCCCTCCCAAGTCTCAGATTGGGGCTATGGCTACACCTTC | CATPSQVSDWGYGYTF
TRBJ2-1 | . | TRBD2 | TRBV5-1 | TGCGCCAGCAGCGCGGGGGGGGGGCGAGACAATGAGCAGTTCTTC | CASSAGGGRDNEQFF
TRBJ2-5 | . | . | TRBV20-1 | TGCAGTGCTAGAGATATGGACGCTTGGTTACCCCTAGAGACCCAGTACTTC | CSARDMDAWLPLETQYF
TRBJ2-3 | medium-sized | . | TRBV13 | TGTGCCAGCAGCCCCCGTAAGGAGGTGGCCCAAGATACGCAGTATTTT | CASSPRKEVAQDTQYF
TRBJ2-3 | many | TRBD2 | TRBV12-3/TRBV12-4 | TGTGCCAGCAGTTTAGGCCTAGCGGGAGCCAGCACAGATACGCAGTATTTT | CASSLGLAGASTDTQYF
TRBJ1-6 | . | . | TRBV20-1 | TGCAGTGCGAGGACGACAGGAGGTTCTAATTCACCCCTCCACTTT | CSARTTGGSNSPLHF
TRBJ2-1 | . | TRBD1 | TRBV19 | TGTGCCAGTAGTCCGGCCCCGGGACAGGGGAAGTTCTTC | CASSPAPGQGKFF
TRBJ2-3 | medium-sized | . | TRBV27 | TGTGCCAGCAGGAGCACAGATACGCAGTATTTT | CASRSTDTQYF
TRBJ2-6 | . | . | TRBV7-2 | TGTGCCAGCAGCCCTAGGGCAGGCAGCGTTCTCGGGGCCAACGTCCTGACTTTC | CASSPRAGSVLGANVLTF
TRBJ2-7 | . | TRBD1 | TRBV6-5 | TGTGCCAGCAGCCTGGGGACAGTCGGCGAGCAGTACTTC | CASSLGTVGEQYF
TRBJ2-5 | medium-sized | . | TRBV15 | TGTGCCACCAGCAGAGATGGATGGACAGAGGAGGACCAAGAGACCCAGTACTTC | CATSRDGWTEEDQETQYF
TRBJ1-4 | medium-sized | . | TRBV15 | TGTGCCACCAGCACAACCCGTAGTGAAAAACTGTTTTTT | CATSTTRSEKLFF
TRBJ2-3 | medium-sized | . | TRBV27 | TGTGCCAGCAGTTTAGGAGGCACAGATACGCAGTATTTT | CASSLGGTDTQYF
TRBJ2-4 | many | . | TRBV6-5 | TGTGCCAGCAGTTACTCCCCGGGAAACATTCAGTACTTC | CASSYSPGNIQYF
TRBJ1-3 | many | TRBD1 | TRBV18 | TGTGCCAGCCAACAAACAGGGGCTTCAAACACCATATATTTT | CASQQTGASNTIYF
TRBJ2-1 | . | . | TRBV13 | TGTGCCAGCAGCCAAGGCAGCGGTGGGTGGAATGAGCAGTTCTTC | CASSQGSGGWNEQFF